Described below is a single T cell receptor beta chain sequence and its context. TCRdb keeps only in-frame clones here, not all; method: immunoSEQ multiplex PCR. The sample holds under 65,000 clones, about 85% seen once. This CDR3 is 14 amino acids long. The germline V gene has CDR1 LNHDA and CDR2 SQIVND (reference sequence). With 5 bases clipped from V and 5 bases from J, the junction kept 7 bases outside the gene matches. This sample was included in a study of OX40 agonist ivuxolimab in advanced cancers. The chain couples TRBV19 to TRBJ2-5; TRBD2 matches 8 bases. The specimen was CD4+ or CD8+ T cells sorted from blood, collected in a trial of the OX40 agonist ivuxolimab. The clonotype originates from an adult with an advanced solid tumor such as melanoma, head and neck, liver or kidney cancer. CDR3 in DNA: TGTGCCAGTAGTGCGACGGGGGGGGGTGAGACCCAGTACTTC. Its translation: CASSATGGGETQYF.